These 20 T cell receptor beta chains were all obtained from the same sample, sequenced in a study of regulatory T cells in long-lasting Graves disease. Assembly of TCR beta libraries relied on iRepertoire HTBI primers together with Arm-PCR of CDR3 regions. TCRdb analysed the multiplex PCR reads with MiXCR anew, one entry per CDR3 protein. Of approximately 500,000 distinct CDR3 sequences listed, 20% to 25% are singletons. The time point denotes: persistent/refractory GD, antithyroid drugs over 5 years with positive TRAb. After RNA was extracted from PBMCs, the TCR library was made from it. This material consisted of peripheral blood mononuclear cells (PBMCs), taken when the disease was refractory, from a patient treated with antithyroid drugs. The receptors here all came from a female donor with Graves disease.

This clonotype was found many times. The chain uses TRBV12-3 or TRBV12-4 and TRBJ1-1; D call uncertain. The CDR3 runs 14 residues. The V gene lost 0 bases and the J gene lost 0 bases, with 5 bases spanning the gap. In DNA, the CDR3 is TGTGCCAGCAGTTTAGCGGGGTTGAACACTGAAGCTTTCTTT. This gives the protein CASSLAGLNTEAFF.

The rearrangement uses TRBV5-1 and TRBJ1-4, with D tentatively TRBD1 (6 bases). Germline V CDR1 and CDR2: SGHRS, YFSETQ. The V end was cut by 0 bases, the J end by 8 bases, with 11 bases between. The CDR3 consists of 14 residues. CDR3 sequence: CASSLVQGGEKLFF. CDR3 DNA: TGCGCCAGCAGCTTGGTACAGGGAGGAGAAAAACTGTTTTTT.

Concerning this clonotype itself: This likely stems from a read error, as it lies one base from a far larger clone. This chain uses TRBV19 with TRBJ2-5; 8 bases map to TRBD2. This CDR3 comprises 15 residues. Germline V gene sequence: CDR1 LNHDA, CDR2 SQIVND (reference sequence). The trim removed 9 bases at V and 2 bases at J, leaving 11 bases unmatched. CDR3: CASSCSTSAQETQYF. CDR3 in DNA: TGTGCCAGCAGTTGCTCGACTAGCGCGCAAGAGACCCAGTACTTC.

This clonotype was picked up a small number of times. This chain links TRBV5-6 with TRBJ2-4; D possibly uses TRBD1 or TRBD2 (5 bases each). Looked up from germline, CDR1 is SGHDT and CDR2 is YYEEEE. Trimming shortened V by 4 bases and J by 0 bases, and 14 bases separated the two germline ends. This CDR3 has 16 amino acids. The CDR3 sequence is CASSPRGDLAKNIQYF. The DNA of the CDR3 is TGTGCCAGCAGCCCGAGGGGTGACCTAGCCAAAAACATTCAGTACTTC.

This clonotype was recorded at least ten times. V is TRBV11-3 and J is TRBJ2-5; D possibly corresponds to TRBD1 (6 bases). Germline V CDR1 and CDR2: SGHNT, YENEEA. The CDR3 covers 16 residues. V was trimmed by 3 bases and J by 5 bases, leaving 19 bases between them. This CDR3 is CASSFVFSGARETQYF. The CDR3 DNA sequence: TGTGCCAGCAGCTTCGTCTTTTCAGGGGCTAGGGAGACCCAGTACTTC.

This clonotype was seen a handful of times. The DNA of the CDR3 is TGTGCCAGCAGCTTATCATCAGGGGGCAAAGATACGCAGTATTTT. The encoded protein is CASSLSSGGKDTQYF. V gene TRBV11-2 combines with J gene TRBJ2-3, with 8 bases matching TRBD1. Trimming at V came to 2 bases and at J to 5 bases, leaving 6 bases not matched to a gene. CDR1 SGHAT and CDR2 FQNNGV come from the germline V gene. This CDR3 spans 15 amino acids.

The chain carries TRBV29-1 and TRBJ1-5; 9 bases map to TRBD1. This CDR3 region has 13 residues. CDR1 is SQVTM, CDR2 ANQGSEA, per germline. After removal of 6 bases from V and 7 bases from J, the junction contained 7 bases not matched to a gene. The chain's CDR3 is CSVATGGEQPQHF. The CDR3 bases are TGCAGCGTCGCGACAGGGGGGGAGCAGCCCCAGCATTTT. The full variable domain, with the rest looked up from reference TRBV29-1 and TRBJ1-5, is SAVISQKPSRDICQRGTSLTIQCQVDSQVTMMFWYRQQPGQSLTLIATANQGSEATYESGFVIDKFPISRPNLTFSTLTVSNMSPEDSSIYLCSVATGGEQPQHFGDGTRLSIL.

As concerns this clonotype: One end of the junction fails to match germline, which may point to a read error. The chain couples TRBV7-3 to TRBJ2-5; 9 nucleotides agree with TRBD2. CDR1 and CDR2 (germline): SGHTA, FQGTGA. This CDR3 spans 13 amino acids. The CDR3, as DNA: TGTGCCTGCAGCTTGACTAGCGGAGAGACCCAGTACTTC. This gives the protein CACSLTSGETQYF. The full variable domain, rest sourced from reference TRBV7-3 and TRBJ2-5, is GAGVSQTPSNKVTEKGKYVELRCDPISGHTALYWYRQSLGQGPEFLIYFQGTGAADDSGLPNDRFFAVRPEGSVSTLKIQRTERGDSAVYLCACSLTSGETQYFGPGTRLLVL.

This clonotype was seen ten or more times. The V call is TRBV7-8, the J call TRBJ1-1; possible D gene TRBD1, 5 bases. V lost 1 base, J lost 5 bases, and 11 bases lay in between. The V gene's germline CDR1 is SGHVS and CDR2 FQNEAQ. The CDR3 extends over 14 amino acids. The CDR3 reads CASSLEAGGTEAFF. CDR3 DNA sequence: TGTGCCAGCAGCTTAGAGGCGGGGGGGACTGAAGCTTTCTTT.

In this sample, this clonotype turned up a few times. The chain uses TRBV3-1 and TRBJ2-1; possibly TRBD2 for D (5 bases). The CDR3 is 15 amino acids. Trimming removed 1 base at V and 2 bases at J, with 9 bases between. CDR1 is LGHDT and CDR2 is YNNKEL in the germline V gene (reference sequence). The CDR3 DNA reads as TGTGCCAGCAGCCAAGGAGGGAGAGCCTACAATGAGCAGTTCTTC. Its translation is CASSQGGRAYNEQFF.

This clonotype was found many times. The chain joins TRBV28 to TRBJ2-5; possibly TRBD2 for D (5 bases). Germline CDR1 reads MDHEN; CDR2 reads SYDVKM. The CDR3 has 13 amino acids. V lost 5 bases and J 3 bases, leaving 10 bases between the germline ends. Here the CDR3 reads CASSLSGKETQYF. DNA for the CDR3: TGTGCCAGCAGTCTTTCGGGAAAAGAGACCCAGTACTTC.

This clonotype turned up a few times. V usage is TRBV7-2 and J usage is TRBJ2-5; D may be TRBD2 (7 bases). Per germline, CDR1 SGHTA and CDR2 FQGNSA. The CDR3 sequence is 15 residues long. V lost 5 bases and J lost 5, with 18 bases in between. The CDR3 nucleotides are TGTGCCAGCAGCCCCCCCGGGGGGCGTAGGGAGACCCAGTACTTC. This sequence encodes CASSPPGGRRETQYF.

This clonotype has ten or more counts. J is TRBJ1-1 and V is TRBV28, with TRBD1 matching over 7 bases. From germline, CDR1 is MDHEN and CDR2 SYDVKM. With 2 bases clipped from V and 2 bases from J, the junction kept 8 bases outside the gene matches. This CDR3 comprises 16 residues. The CDR3 region is CASSLIGTGDNTEAFF. The CDR3 DNA reads TGTGCCAGCAGTTTAATAGGCACAGGGGACAACACTGAAGCTTTCTTT.

The chain links TRBV27 to TRBJ2-2; tentatively, D is TRBD1 (5 bases). This CDR3 spans 13 amino acids. Between the trimmed V and J ends, which lost 6 bases and 2 bases, there was a span of 7 bases. Germline CDR1 reads MNHEY; CDR2 reads SMNVEV (reference sequence). DNA of the CDR3: TGTGCCAGCAGGGACACTAACACCGGGGAGCTGTTTTTT. Its translation is CASRDTNTGELFF.

This clonotype occurred once. A much larger clonotype is one base distant, so this may be a read error. The chain has TRBV20-1 and TRBJ1-2, with D possibly matching TRBD1 (5 bases). The CDR3 contains 15 residues. Germline V lookup: CDR1 DFQATT, CDR2 SNEGSKA (reference sequence). This CDR3 is CSARDPDRPNHGYTF. Written as DNA, the CDR3 is TGCAGTGCTAGAGATCCCGACAGACCTAACCATGGCTACACCTTC.

The table lists this clonotype with a count of one. The chain joins TRBV4-1 to TRBJ1-6, with a tentative D call TRBD1 (6 bases). Trimming stripped 5 bases from V and 9 bases from J, with 20 bases between. CDR1 is MGHRA, CDR2 YSYEKL, per germline. This CDR3 spans 16 amino acids. The CDR3 loop reads CASSSQKGGGFSPLHF. As DNA, the CDR3 is TGCGCCAGCAGCTCGCAAAAGGGGGGGGGGTTTTCACCCCTCCACTTT.

This clonotype was observed a handful of times. The V and J genes are TRBV7-8 and TRBJ2-7; 12 positions match TRBD2. The J segment lost 2 bases and the V segment lost 5 bases, leaving 10 bases of the junction unmatched. The CDR3 is 17 residues long. Germline V gene lookup returns CDR1 SGHVS and CDR2 FQNEAQ. This CDR3 is CASSAARLAGAPYEQYF. In DNA, the CDR3 is TGTGCCAGCAGCGCCGCCCGACTAGCGGGGGCCCCCTACGAGCAGTACTTC.

In this sample, this clonotype turned up many times. This chain uses TRBV2 with TRBJ1-1; unclear D gene. This CDR3 spans 12 amino acids. CDR1 and CDR2 from the germline V gene are SNHLY and FYNNEI. The V end lost 3 bases, the J end lost 7 bases, and 9 bases lay between the germline ends. The CDR3 is CASSDVRIEAFF. The DNA of the CDR3 is TGTGCCAGCAGTGATGTACGGATTGAAGCTTTCTTT.

The chain links TRBV20-1 to TRBJ2-7; no reliable D call. Trimming pared 0 bases from V and 1 base from J, leaving 10 bases between. Germline assignment: CDR1 DFQATT and CDR2 SNEGSKA (reference sequence). There are 14 residues in the CDR3. CDR3 sequence: CSAREARNSYEQYF. The CDR3 DNA sequence: TGCAGTGCTAGAGAGGCCAGGAATTCCTACGAGCAGTACTTC.

This clonotype was observed a handful of times. The chain carries TRBV12-3 or TRBV12-4 and TRBJ2-7, with TRBD2 identical over 7 bases. V lost 7 bases to trimming and J lost 5 bases; unmatched junction nucleotides: 11. CDR3 size: 14 residues. Here the CDR3 reads CASTPGGGIHEQYF. The CDR3 DNA reads as TGTGCCAGCACCCCCGGGGGAGGGATCCACGAGCAGTACTTC.